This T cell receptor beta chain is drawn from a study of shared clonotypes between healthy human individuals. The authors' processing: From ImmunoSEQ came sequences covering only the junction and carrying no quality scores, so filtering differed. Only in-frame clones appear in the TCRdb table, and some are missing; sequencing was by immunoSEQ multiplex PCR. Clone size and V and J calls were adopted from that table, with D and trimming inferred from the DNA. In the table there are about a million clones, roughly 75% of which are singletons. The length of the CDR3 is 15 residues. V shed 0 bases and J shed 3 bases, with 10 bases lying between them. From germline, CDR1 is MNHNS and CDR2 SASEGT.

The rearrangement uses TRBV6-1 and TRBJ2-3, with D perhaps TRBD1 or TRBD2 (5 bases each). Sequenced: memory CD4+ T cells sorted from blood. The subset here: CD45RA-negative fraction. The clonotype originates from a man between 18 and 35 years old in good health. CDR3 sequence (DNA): TGTGCCAGCAGTGAAGCGGGGACCCGAACAGATACGCAGTATTTT. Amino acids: CASSEAGTRTDTQYF.